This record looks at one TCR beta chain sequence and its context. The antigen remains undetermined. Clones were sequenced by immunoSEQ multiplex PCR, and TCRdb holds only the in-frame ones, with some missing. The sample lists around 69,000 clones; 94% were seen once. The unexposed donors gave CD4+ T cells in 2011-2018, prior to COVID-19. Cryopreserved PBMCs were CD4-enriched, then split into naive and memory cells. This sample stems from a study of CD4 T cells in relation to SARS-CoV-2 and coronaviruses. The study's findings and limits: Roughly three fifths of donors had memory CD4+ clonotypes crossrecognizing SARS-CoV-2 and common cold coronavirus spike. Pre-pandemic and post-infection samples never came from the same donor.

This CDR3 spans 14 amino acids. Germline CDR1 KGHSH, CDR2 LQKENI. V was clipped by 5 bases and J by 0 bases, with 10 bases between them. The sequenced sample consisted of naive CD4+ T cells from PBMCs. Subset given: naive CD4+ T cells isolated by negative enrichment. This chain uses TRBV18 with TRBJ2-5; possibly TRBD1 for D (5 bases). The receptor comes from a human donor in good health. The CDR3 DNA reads TGTGCCAGCTCAATTCTAGGGGACCAAGAGACCCAGTACTTC. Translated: CASSILGDQETQYF.